Below are 26 T cell receptor beta chains sequenced from a single sample in a study of response to subunit inactivated influenza vaccine listed by TCRdb under 2018. The receptor library was made with RT-PCR. Sequenced using an Illumina HiSeq 2500. TCRdb cleaned the public reads at Q25 with fastp, built clones with MiXCR and kept in-frame beta chains. Merged by CDR3 protein, the rows form single entries marked with the most common genes and DNA. The sample yields more than 700,000 distinct CDR3 sequences; 20% to 25% were counted once. Clones ranked in the top ten supply 10% to 13% of the sample. Material: PBMCs from blood, obtained about 5 days after vaccination. These receptors were obtained from a man over 45 who received an inactivated influenza vaccine. Donor details come from another sample of the same person, matched by shared clones.

The chain has TRBV7-2 and TRBJ2-3; D uncertain. Trimming pared 6 bases from V and 4 bases from J, leaving 14 bases between. CDR3 size: 14 residues. Per the germline V gene, CDR1 is SGHTA and CDR2 is FQGNSA. The DNA of the CDR3 is TGTGCCAGCAGATCTCGGGCCCCAGCAGATACGCAGTATTTT. Its translation: CASRSRAPADTQYF.

In DNA, the CDR3 is TGTGCCACTAAACCTGGGACGGTGCTCTATGAGCAGTTCTTC. It is translated as CATKPGTVLYEQFF. This chain connects TRBV6-1 to TRBJ2-1; D might be TRBD1 or TRBD2, each matching 5 bases. The CDR3 contains 14 residues. Trimming took 10 bases from V and 8 from J, leaving 21 bases between them. The V gene's germline CDR1 is MNHNS and CDR2 SASEGT.

The V gene is TRBV20-1, the J gene TRBJ2-7; 7 positions match TRBD2. V was clipped by 6 bases and J by 6 bases; unmatched bases: 23. CDR3 length: 17 amino acids. Germline lookup yields CDR1 DFQATT and CDR2 SNEGSKA (reference sequence). The CDR3 is CSAPKPGLVTNPSEQYF. The CDR3 coding sequence is TGCAGTGCACCAAAACCAGGACTAGTGACGAATCCATCCGAGCAGTACTTC.

This chain uses TRBV12-3 or TRBV12-4 with TRBJ2-1, with 8 positions matching TRBD1. Germline trimming cut 2 bases from V and 7 bases from J; bases unmatched to any gene: 7. CDR3 length: 15 amino acids. Written as DNA, the CDR3 is TGTGCCAGCAGTTTAAACAGGGGGAAGTCAAATGAGCAGTTCTTC. It codes for CASSLNRGKSNEQFF.

V usage is TRBV27 and J usage is TRBJ1-2; no definite D call. CDR1 is MNHEY and CDR2 is SMNVEV in the germline V gene (reference sequence). The CDR3 is 14 residues long. The V gene lost 4 bases and the J gene lost 7 bases, with 16 bases spanning the gap. Here the CDR3 reads CASSWAGRAAGYTF. In nucleotides, the CDR3 is TGTGCCAGCAGTTGGGCTGGGCGGGCTGCTGGCTACACCTTC.

This clonotype showed up just once. V is TRBV6-1 and J is TRBJ2-7; TRBD1 matches at 7 bases. V lost 5 bases and J lost 0; bases outside the gene matches: 7. CDR3 size: 15 residues. Germline CDR1 and CDR2: MNHNS and SASEGT. The CDR3 nucleotides read TGTGCCAGCAGTCCTCTTAGGACAGGCTCCTACGAGCAGTACTTC. Protein sequence: CASSPLRTGSYEQYF.

This chain joins TRBV20-1 and TRBJ2-1, with 7 bases aligning to TRBD2. V dropped 1 base and J dropped 1; count of bases not matched to a gene: 4. Germline V lookup: CDR1 DFQATT, CDR2 SNEGSKA (reference sequence). The CDR3 runs to 15 residues. The CDR3 bases are TGCAGTGCTAGAGTGGGACTACCTTCCTACAATGAGCAGTTCTTC. It specifies CSARVGLPSYNEQFF.

This sequence joins TRBV5-4 and TRBJ1-1; no firm D call. V was pared by 4 bases and J by 3 bases, with 10 bases between. CDR3 length: 13 amino acids. Germline V CDR1 and CDR2: SGHNT, YYREEE (reference sequence). The CDR3 reads CASSPTTDTEAFF. DNA for the CDR3: TGTGCCAGCAGCCCTACGACCGACACTGAAGCTTTCTTT.

This rearrangement joins TRBV7-9 to TRBJ1-5; 9 positions match TRBD1. CDR3 length: 17 amino acids. Trimming cost V 0 bases and J 1 base; bases outside gene matches: 4. Per the germline V gene, CDR1 is SEHNR and CDR2 is FQNEAQ (reference sequence). The CDR3 DNA follows: TGTGCCAGCAGCTTAGCGGGACAGGGACTAAGCAATCAGCCCCAGCATTTT. Its translation: CASSLAGQGLSNQPQHF.

V and J are TRBV9 and TRBJ2-5; D is unresolved. The CDR3 spans 13 residues. Germline V gene lookup returns CDR1 SGDLS and CDR2 YYNGEE. Trimming took 2 bases from V and 2 from J, leaving 7 bases between them. The CDR3 here is CASSVADQETQYF. CDR3 nucleotide sequence: TGTGCCAGCAGCGTTGCGGATCAAGAGACCCAGTACTTC.

The chain employs TRBV20-1 and TRBJ2-5; D remains unclear. CDR3 length equals 14 residues. V was pared by 4 bases and J by 0 bases, with 12 bases between. The germline gives CDR1 DFQATT, CDR2 SNEGSKA (reference sequence). CDR3 nucleotides: TGCAGTGCTACGAAACGGATAGACCAAGAGACCCAGTACTTC. Amino acid sequence: CSATKRIDQETQYF.

This clonotype showed up just a few times. This chain uses TRBV12-3 or TRBV12-4 with TRBJ2-1; 10 bases map to TRBD1. The V segment lost 6 bases and the J segment 4 bases; nucleotides outside the gene matches: 0. This CDR3 contains 13 residues. This chain's CDR3 is CASRGQGYNEQFF. The CDR3 region has the DNA TGTGCCAGCAGGGGACAGGGGTACAATGAGCAGTTCTTC.

The gene calls are TRBV12-3 or TRBV12-4 and TRBJ1-6; 8 nucleotides match TRBD1. J was trimmed by 10 bases and V by 5 bases; bases with no gene match: 7. The CDR3 has 14 residues. The DNA of the CDR3 is TGTGCCAGCAGTCGGACAGGGTCCGGCTCACCCCTCCACTTT. This codes for CASSRTGSGSPLHF.

This chain uses TRBV11-1 with TRBJ2-6; D might be TRBD1 (6 bases). The CDR3 is 18 amino acids. In germline, CDR1 is SGHAT, CDR2 FQDESV (reference sequence). The V end lost 5 bases, the J end lost 3 bases, and 20 bases lay between the germline ends. The CDR3 coding sequence is TGTGCCAGCAGCCAAGACAGGTTTGGGCAAGGTGGGGCCAACGTCCTGACTTTC. Amino acids: CASSQDRFGQGGANVLTF.

V and J are TRBV12-3 or TRBV12-4 and TRBJ1-4; 7 bases map to TRBD1. With V trimmed by 5 bases and J by 7 bases, 4 bases remained unmatched. There are 13 residues in the CDR3. For the CDR3, the DNA is TGTGCCAGCAGTGGGACAGTTGCTGAAAAACTGTTTTTT. Encoded protein: CASSGTVAEKLFF.

The chain employs TRBV21-1 and TRBJ2-5. TRBV21-1 is a pseudogene segment. The length of the CDR3 is 15 residues. This CDR3 is CASSKVPGYQETQYF. The DNA of the CDR3 is TGTGCCAGCAGCAAAGTCCCAGGCTACCAAGAGACCCAGTACTTC.

This clonotype was seen more than once but under ten times. J is TRBJ2-6 and V is TRBV5-1; D remains unclear. The germline V and J ends were trimmed by 1 base and 4 bases, with 15 bases remaining between them. The CDR3 spans 17 residues. CDR1 is SGHRS, CDR2 YFSETQ, per germline. Written as DNA, the CDR3 is TGCGCCAGCAGCTTGACGGACCCTTATACCGGGGCCAACGTCCTGACTTTC. This sequence encodes CASSLTDPYTGANVLTF.

In regard to this clonotype: One end of the junction does not line up with germline, which may come from a read error. The CDR3, as DNA: TGTGCCAGCAGCATTGCTAGCGGGAGGAGCAAAGATACGCAGTATTTT. Amino acid sequence: CASSIASGRSKDTQYF. The chain combines TRBV7-9 with TRBJ2-3; 11 bases align to TRBD2. Germline loops: CDR1 SEHNR, CDR2 FQNEAQ (reference sequence). This CDR3 is built from 16 residues.

V gene TRBV5-5 combines with J gene TRBJ1-5, with D uncertain. There are 13 residues in the CDR3. From germline, CDR1 is SGHKS and CDR2 YYEKEE (reference sequence). Trimming cost V 4 bases and J 5 bases, with 10 bases left between them. CDR3 in amino acids: CASSTDEDQPQHF. CDR3 in DNA: TGTGCCAGCAGCACGGACGAGGATCAGCCCCAGCATTTT.

The chain couples TRBV4-3 to TRBJ1-5; no clear D. Germline V CDR1 and CDR2: LGHNA, YSLEER. This CDR3 spans 15 amino acids. The germline V and J ends were trimmed by 0 bases and 7 bases, with 13 bases remaining between them. The chain's CDR3 is CASSQDVSGPQPQHF. The CDR3 DNA sequence: TGCGCCAGCAGCCAAGATGTGTCCGGGCCCCAGCCCCAGCATTTT.

This chain links TRBV4-1 with TRBJ2-2; D call uncertain. The CDR3 spans 14 residues. The germline V gene encodes CDR1 MGHRA and CDR2 YSYEKL. Trimming shortened V by 3 bases and J by 5 bases, and 10 bases separated the two germline ends. The CDR3 DNA reads TGCGCCAGCAGCCAGGCTGTTTGGACCGGGGAGCTGTTTTTT. As protein: CASSQAVWTGELFF.

V usage is TRBV27 and J usage is TRBJ2-3; TRBD2 matches at 11 bases. Germline assignment: CDR1 MNHEY and CDR2 SMNVEV (reference sequence). The trim removed 5 bases at V and 5 bases at J, leaving 9 bases unmatched. There are 16 residues in the CDR3. The CDR3 here is CASSPVAGGTRDTQYF. In DNA, the CDR3 is TGTGCCAGCAGTCCAGTAGCGGGGGGGACGAGAGATACGCAGTATTTT.

The chain employs TRBV9 and TRBJ2-7, with D perhaps matching TRBD1 or TRBD2 (5 bases each). Germline CDR1 reads SGDLS; CDR2 reads YYNGEE. The V and J ends lost 0 bases and 1 base respectively, with 11 bases between them. The CDR3 totals 15 residues. CDR3 in DNA: TGTGCCAGCAGCGTAGGTGGGGACGGTTCCTACGAGCAGTACTTC. This sequence encodes CASSVGGDGSYEQYF.

The V and J genes are TRBV12-3 or TRBV12-4 and TRBJ1-2; D is ambiguous. The ends were cut back, 5 bases at V and 6 bases at J, with 10 bases in the middle. The CDR3 is 12 amino acids. Written as DNA, the CDR3 is TGTGCCAGCAGTCCCACCCGTCATGGCTACACCTTC. It encodes CASSPTRHGYTF.

The gene calls are TRBV29-1 and TRBJ2-3; 8 bases fit TRBD1. Germline V gives CDR1 SQVTM, CDR2 ANQGSEA. J lost 0 bases, V lost 6 bases, and 11 bases had no gene match. This CDR3 is built from 16 residues. In DNA form, the CDR3 reads TGCAGCGTCAGGGGGCCAGCAACAACTAGCACAGATACGCAGTATTTT. Its translation: CSVRGPATTSTDTQYF.

The CDR3 DNA reads as TGTGCCATCAGTGGGACAGTTTCTAGGGAGCAGTACTTC. Its protein is CAISGTVSREQYF. The chain links TRBV10-3 to TRBJ2-7, with D possibly TRBD1 on 6 matching bases. The CDR3 has 13 residues. Germline V lookup: CDR1 ENHRY, CDR2 SYGVKD. Trimming shortened V by 4 bases and J by 7 bases, and 14 bases separated the two germline ends.